The rows below give T cell receptor beta chains drawn from one sample of a study of CD8+ T cells in alopecia areata. Some clones are missing from TCRdb's copy, which holds only in-frame ones; the method was immunoSEQ multiplex PCR. The sample consists of roughly 64,000 clones, 40% to 50% of them appearing once. Material: NKG2D-low CD8+ T cells sorted from blood. These receptors all come from a human donor with alopecia areata. The CDR3 runs from the conserved cysteine through the conserved F or W. A D gene is named only where the DNA matches it firmly. Not every row has a clone size; where given, it reads once, few, many or a size class.

clone_size | j_call | d_call | v_call | cdr3_nt | cdr3_aa
- | TRBJ2-5 | - | TRBV21-1 | TGTGCCAGCAGCGGTCCGAGACAGCTAGAAGAGACCCAGTACTTC | CASSGPRQLEETQYF
- | TRBJ2-1 | - | TRBV27 | TGTGCCAGCAGCCCCCCCAGGGGCCACCACAATGAGCAGTTCTTC | CASSPPRGHHNEQFF
few | TRBJ2-7 | - | TRBV4-2 | TGTGCCAGCAGCCAAGCTGTAACCACCCCAACATTCTACGAGCAGTACTTC | CASSQAVTTPTFYEQYF
- | TRBJ2-7 | - | TRBV6-6 | TGTGCCAGCAGTTATGGGGTGGGAAGCCGCGAGCAGTACTTC | CASSYGVGSREQYF
- | TRBJ2-7 | TRBD2 | TRBV9 | TGTGCCAGCAGCACAGGACTAGCGGGAGTTGAGCAGTACTTC | CASSTGLAGVEQYF
- | TRBJ2-2 | TRBD1 | TRBV29-1 | TGCAGCGCCTCAGGACAGGGCAGGGCCGGGGAGCTGTTTTTT | CSASGQGRAGELFF
- | TRBJ2-1 | - | TRBV7-9 | TGTGCCAGCAGCTCGGACTCCTATGAGCAGTTCTTC | CASSSDSYEQFF
- | TRBJ2-7 | - | TRBV5-6 | TGTGCCAGCAGCTTGTTGGAGAGGAGCTCCTACGAGCAGTACTTC | CASSLLERSSYEQYF
- | TRBJ1-1 | - | TRBV29-1 | TGCAGCGGGGCACAGAGTGAAGCTTTCTTT | CSGAQSEAFF
- | TRBJ1-2 | TRBD1 | TRBV29-1 | TGCAGCTCACCATCCGCTGACAGGGGGCAGGGCTACACCTTC | CSSPSADRGQGYTF
- | TRBJ1-2 | TRBD1 | TRBV6-5 | TGTGCCAGCACCCGAGACAGGGCTCGAGGGGGCTACACCTTC | CASTRDRARGGYTF
few | TRBJ2-5 | - | TRBV2 | TGTGCCAGCAGTGGAGCTAACCAAGAGACCCAGTACTTC | CASSGANQETQYF
- | TRBJ2-2 | - | TRBV6-6 | TGTGCCAGCAGTTACCCCGGGGAGCTGTTTTTT | CASSYPGELFF
few | TRBJ2-1 | - | TRBV14 | TGTGCCAGCAGCCAAGTTTCGGCGGCCTACAATGAGCAGTTCTTC | CASSQVSAAYNEQFF
few | TRBJ2-7 | - | TRBV2 | TGTGCCAGCAGCCCGGACAGCTACTACGAGCAGTACTTC | CASSPDSYYEQYF
- | TRBJ2-7 | - | TRBV29-1 | TGCAGCGTTGAAGATGGAGCTAGCGTTTCCTACGAGCAGTACTTC | CSVEDGASVSYEQYF
- | TRBJ1-2 | - | TRBV23-1 | TGCGCCAGCAGTCCAGGGGCCTCCTATGGCTACACCTTC | CASSPGASYGYTF
few | TRBJ2-7 | - | TRBV29-1 | TGCAGCGTTGAAGATCGCGGGGCAGGGACCTACGAGCAGTACTTC | CSVEDRGAGTYEQYF
- | TRBJ1-2 | - | TRBV10-3 | TGTGCCAGCAGTTACGTCGGGCAGGGCTACACCTTC | CASSYVGQGYTF
once | TRBJ2-1 | - | TRBV27 | TGTGCCAGCAGTTTGCGCGGCCGAGAATTCGATGAGCAGTTCTTC | CASSLRGREFDEQFF
- | TRBJ2-1 | - | TRBV5-1 | TGCGCCAGCAGGGCCGGGCACGATGAGCAGTTCTTC | CASRAGHDEQFF
few | TRBJ1-1 | - | TRBV29-1 | TGCAGCGTCAACGGCGGGACTGAAGCTTTCTTT | CSVNGGTEAFF
- | TRBJ2-7 | TRBD2 | TRBV6-6 | TGTGCCGGGGGTAGCGGGAACGAGCAGTACTTC | CAGGSGNEQYF
- | TRBJ2-7 | - | TRBV7-8 | TGTGCCAGCCTAGGGGACCCTTTATACGAGCAGTACTTC | CASLGDPLYEQYF
- | TRBJ2-2 | - | TRBV4-3 | TGCGCCAGCAGCCAAAATAGGCAGCTGAACACCGGGGAGCTGTTTTTT | CASSQNRQLNTGELFF
- | TRBJ1-2 | - | TRBV27 | TGTGCCAGCGACGATAAACCTGGACGCCCGAGGAACTATGGCTACACCTTC | CASDDKPGRPRNYGYTF
- | TRBJ2-5 | - | TRBV4-3 | TGCGCCAGCAGCCGAGCCCAGGGCTACCAAGAGACCCAGTACTTC | CASSRAQGYQETQYF
- | TRBJ2-2 | - | TRBV7-9 | TGTGCCAGCAGCGACACCGGGGAGCTGTTTTTT | CASSDTGELFF
- | TRBJ1-1 | - | TRBV4-1 | TGCGCCAGCAGCCAGGTACGGGGGGACACTGAAGCTTTCTTT | CASSQVRGDTEAFF